The entry below describes one TCR beta chain. The target antigen is unknown. TCRdb used MiXCR to reprocess the reads, holding one entry per CDR3 protein. The table shows roughly 180,000 distinct CDR3 sequences, with about a sixth occurring only once. CDR3 length equals 13 residues. The germline CDR1 and CDR2 sequences are MNHEY and SVGEGT. V gave up 4 bases and J gave up 3 bases, with 10 bases separating them. These data belong to a study of T cell repertoires in cytomegalovirus infection. Notes on the study in general: CMV carriers with the relevant HLA were identified by cumulative public TCR beta family frequency. In two of eight donors, the top clonotype was HLA-C-restricted CMV-specific.

Material for sequencing was CD8+ T cells from PBMCs. V gene TRBV6-2 or TRBV6-3 combines with J gene TRBJ2-7; D gene ambiguous. The sequence was obtained from a human donor in good health (CMV status not recorded). Some clones in this sample may be carry-over from other donors' samples. CDR3 sequence (DNA): TGTGCCAGCAGTTGGAGCCGATACTACGAGCAGTACTTC. Encoded protein: CASSWSRYYEQYF.